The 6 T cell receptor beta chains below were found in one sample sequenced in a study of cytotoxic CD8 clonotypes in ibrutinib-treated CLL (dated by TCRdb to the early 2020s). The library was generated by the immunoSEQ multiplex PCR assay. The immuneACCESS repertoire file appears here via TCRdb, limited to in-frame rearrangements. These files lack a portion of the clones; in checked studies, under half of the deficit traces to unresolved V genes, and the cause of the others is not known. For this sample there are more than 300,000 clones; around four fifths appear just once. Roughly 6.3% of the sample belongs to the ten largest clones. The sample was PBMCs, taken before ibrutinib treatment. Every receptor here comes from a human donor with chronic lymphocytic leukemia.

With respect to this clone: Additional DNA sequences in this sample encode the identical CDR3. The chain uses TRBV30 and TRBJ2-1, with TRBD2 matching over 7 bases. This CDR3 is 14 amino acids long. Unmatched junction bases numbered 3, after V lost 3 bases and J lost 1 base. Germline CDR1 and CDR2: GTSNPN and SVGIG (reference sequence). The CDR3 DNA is TGTGCCTGGAGGTTAGCGGGTTCCTACAATGAGCAGTTCTTC. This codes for CAWRLAGSYNEQFF.

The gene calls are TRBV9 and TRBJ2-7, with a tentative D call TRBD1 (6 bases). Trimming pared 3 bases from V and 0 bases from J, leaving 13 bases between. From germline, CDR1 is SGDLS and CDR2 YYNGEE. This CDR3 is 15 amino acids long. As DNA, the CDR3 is TGTGCCAGCAGCGCGGGACAATTGAGCTCCTACGAGCAGTACTTC. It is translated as CASSAGQLSSYEQYF.

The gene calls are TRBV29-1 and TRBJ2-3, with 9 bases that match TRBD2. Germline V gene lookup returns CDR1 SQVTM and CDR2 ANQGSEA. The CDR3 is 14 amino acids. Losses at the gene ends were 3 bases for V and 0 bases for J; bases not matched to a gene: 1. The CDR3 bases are TGCAGCGTTGAGACTAGCGGTAGCACAGATACGCAGTATTTT. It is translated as CSVETSGSTDTQYF.

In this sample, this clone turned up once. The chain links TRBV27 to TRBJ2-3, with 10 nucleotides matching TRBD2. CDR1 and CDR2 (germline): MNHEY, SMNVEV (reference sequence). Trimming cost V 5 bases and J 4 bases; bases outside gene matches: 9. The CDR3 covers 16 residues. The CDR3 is CASSTLSSGSPDTQYF. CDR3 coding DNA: TGTGCCAGCAGTACCCTATCTAGCGGGAGTCCAGATACGCAGTATTTT.

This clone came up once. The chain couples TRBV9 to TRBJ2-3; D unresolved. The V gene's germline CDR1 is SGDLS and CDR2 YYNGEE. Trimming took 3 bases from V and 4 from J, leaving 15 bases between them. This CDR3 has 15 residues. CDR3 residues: CASSGPGQSSDTQYF. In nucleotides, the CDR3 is TGTGCCAGCAGCGGTCCGGGTCAGAGTTCAGATACGCAGTATTTT.

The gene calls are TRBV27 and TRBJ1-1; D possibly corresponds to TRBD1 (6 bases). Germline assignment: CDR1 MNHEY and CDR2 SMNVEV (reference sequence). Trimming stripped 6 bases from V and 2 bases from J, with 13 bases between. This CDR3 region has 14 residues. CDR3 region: CASSTGIENTEAFF. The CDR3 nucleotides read TGTGCCAGCAGCACAGGGATTGAAAACACTGAAGCTTTCTTT.